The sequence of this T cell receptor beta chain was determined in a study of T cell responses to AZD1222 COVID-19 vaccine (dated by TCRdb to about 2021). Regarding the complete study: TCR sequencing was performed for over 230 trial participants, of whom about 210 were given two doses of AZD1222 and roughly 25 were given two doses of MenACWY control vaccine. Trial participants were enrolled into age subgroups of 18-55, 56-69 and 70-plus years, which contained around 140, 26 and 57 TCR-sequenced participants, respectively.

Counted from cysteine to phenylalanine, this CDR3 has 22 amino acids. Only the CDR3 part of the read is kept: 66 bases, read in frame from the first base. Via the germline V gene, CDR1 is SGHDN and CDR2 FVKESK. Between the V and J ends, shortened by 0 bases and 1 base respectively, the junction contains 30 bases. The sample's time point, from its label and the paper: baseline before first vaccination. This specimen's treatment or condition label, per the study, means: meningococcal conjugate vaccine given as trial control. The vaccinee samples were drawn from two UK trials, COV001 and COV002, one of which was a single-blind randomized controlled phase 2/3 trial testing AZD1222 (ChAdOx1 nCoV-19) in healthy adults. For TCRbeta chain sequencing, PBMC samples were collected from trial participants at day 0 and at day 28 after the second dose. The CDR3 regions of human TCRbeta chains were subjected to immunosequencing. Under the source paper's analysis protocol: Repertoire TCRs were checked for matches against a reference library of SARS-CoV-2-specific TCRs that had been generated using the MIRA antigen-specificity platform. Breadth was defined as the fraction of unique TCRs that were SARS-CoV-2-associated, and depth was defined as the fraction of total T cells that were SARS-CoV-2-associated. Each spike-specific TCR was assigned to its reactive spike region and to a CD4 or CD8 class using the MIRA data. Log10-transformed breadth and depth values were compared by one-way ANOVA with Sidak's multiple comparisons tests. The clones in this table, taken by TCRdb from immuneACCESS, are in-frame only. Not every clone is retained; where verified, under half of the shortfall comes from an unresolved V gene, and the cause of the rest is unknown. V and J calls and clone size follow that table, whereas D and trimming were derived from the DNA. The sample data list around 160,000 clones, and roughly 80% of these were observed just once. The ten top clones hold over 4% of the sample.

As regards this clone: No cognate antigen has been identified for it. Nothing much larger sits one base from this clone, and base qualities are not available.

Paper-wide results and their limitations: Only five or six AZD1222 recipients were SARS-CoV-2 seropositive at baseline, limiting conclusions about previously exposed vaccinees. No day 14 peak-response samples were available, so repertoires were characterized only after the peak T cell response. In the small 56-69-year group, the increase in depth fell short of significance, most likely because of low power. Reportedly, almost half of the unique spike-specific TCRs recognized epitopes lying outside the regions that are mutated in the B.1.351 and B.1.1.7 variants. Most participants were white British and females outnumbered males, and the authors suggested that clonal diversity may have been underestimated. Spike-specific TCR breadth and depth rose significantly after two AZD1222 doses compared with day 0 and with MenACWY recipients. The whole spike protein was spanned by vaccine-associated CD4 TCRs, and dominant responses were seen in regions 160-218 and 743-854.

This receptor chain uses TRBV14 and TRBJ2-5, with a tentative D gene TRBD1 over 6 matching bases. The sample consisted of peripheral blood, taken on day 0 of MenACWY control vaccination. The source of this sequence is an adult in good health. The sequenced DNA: TGTGCCAGCAGCCAAGAAGATAAGTTTGGAGGACCCAAAACAGGGCGCCAAGAGACCCAGTACTTC. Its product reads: CASSQEDKFGGPKTGRQETQYF.